Described below is a single T cell receptor (beta chain) sequence and its context. Clones were read by immunoSEQ multiplex PCR, and TCRdb kept only the in-frame ones, dropping some. Of 200,000 to 250,000 clones in the sample, 65% to 90% are singletons; the top ten hold approximately 9%. The sample is drawn from a study of blood T cell repertoires in COVID-19. Self-reported history from a screening survey and questionnaire set each donor's cohort. This CDR3 has 13 residues. The junction had 8 bases not matched to a gene; V was cut back by 2 bases and J by 11 bases. CDR1 is SGDLS and CDR2 is YYNGEE in the germline V gene.

This TCR was sampled from a woman between 50 and 59 years old with acute COVID-19. Sequenced: PBMCs or T cells enriched from blood (not recorded which). V usage is TRBV9 and J usage is TRBJ1-1, with TRBD1 identical over 8 bases. The CDR3 region is CASSVAMTGDAFF. CDR3 nucleotide sequence: TGTGCCAGCAGCGTGGCTATGACAGGGGATGCTTTCTTT.